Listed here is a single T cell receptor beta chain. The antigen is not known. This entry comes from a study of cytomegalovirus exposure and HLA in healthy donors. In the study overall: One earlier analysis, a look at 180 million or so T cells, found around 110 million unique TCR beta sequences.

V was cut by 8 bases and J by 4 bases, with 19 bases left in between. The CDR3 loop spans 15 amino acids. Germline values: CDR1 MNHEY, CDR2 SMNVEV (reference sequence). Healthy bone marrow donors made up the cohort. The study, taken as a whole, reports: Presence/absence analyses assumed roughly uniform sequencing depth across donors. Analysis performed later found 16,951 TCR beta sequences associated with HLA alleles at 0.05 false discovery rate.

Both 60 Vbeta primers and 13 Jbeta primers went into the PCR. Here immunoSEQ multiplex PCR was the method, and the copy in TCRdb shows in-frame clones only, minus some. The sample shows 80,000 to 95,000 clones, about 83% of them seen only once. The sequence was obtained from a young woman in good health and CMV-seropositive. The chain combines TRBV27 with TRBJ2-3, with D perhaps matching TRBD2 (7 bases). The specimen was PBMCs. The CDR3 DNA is TGTGCCAGCTTTACCGGGACTAAGGGGGCAGATACGCAGTATTTT. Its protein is CASFTGTKGADTQYF.